The clone carrying this T cell receptor beta chain has just a few counts. The data stem from a study of response to subunit inactivated influenza vaccine. The CDR3 spans 15 residues. The ends lost 6 bases at V and 1 base at J; junction bases unmatched: 8. CDR1 DFQATT and CDR2 SNEGSKA come from the germline V gene (reference sequence). A single record per CDR3 protein comes from TCRdb applying MiXCR to the RT-PCR reads. The sample records hundreds of thousands of distinct CDR3 sequences, 11% being singletons. This same sample was also taken into another study, of T cells expressing NK-cell markers. That study reports: 5'RACE template switching with UMIs produced the TCR beta cDNA. Among eight sequenced donors, seven carried HCMV seropositivity while one was seronegative. Restricting sorting to alpha-beta TCR T cells was achieved in several experiments by an anti-gamma-delta TCR antibody. Of CD8+ T cells, about 1.0-7.5% belonged to dominant NKG2C+ clonotypes in roughly 6 donors. The CD3+CD56-NKG2C+ fraction was also led by these clonotypes in a handful of donors.

The sample here was PBMCs from blood, taken on the day of vaccination. This TCR derives from a man between 50 and 59 years old who received an inactivated influenza vaccine. The genes are TRBV20-1 and TRBJ2-2; 7 nucleotides agree with TRBD1. The CDR3 sequence: CSAEDRRKNTGELFF. The CDR3 coding sequence is TGCAGTGCGGAGGACAGGAGAAAGAACACCGGGGAGCTGTTTTTT.